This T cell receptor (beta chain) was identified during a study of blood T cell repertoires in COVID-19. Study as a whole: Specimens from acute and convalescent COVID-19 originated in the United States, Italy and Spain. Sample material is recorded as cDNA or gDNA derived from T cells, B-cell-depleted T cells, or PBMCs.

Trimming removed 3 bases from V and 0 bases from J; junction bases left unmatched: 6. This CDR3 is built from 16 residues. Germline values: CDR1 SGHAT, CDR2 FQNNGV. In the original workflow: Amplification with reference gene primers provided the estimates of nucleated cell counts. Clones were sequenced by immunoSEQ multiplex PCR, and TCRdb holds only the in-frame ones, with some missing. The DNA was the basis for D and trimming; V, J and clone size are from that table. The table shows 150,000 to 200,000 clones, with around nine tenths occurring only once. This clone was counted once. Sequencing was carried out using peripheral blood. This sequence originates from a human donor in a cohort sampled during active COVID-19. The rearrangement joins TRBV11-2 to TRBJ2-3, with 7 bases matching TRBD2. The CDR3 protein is CASSFNGGTSTDTQYF. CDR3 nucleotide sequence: TGTGCCAGCAGCTTCAACGGGGGGACTAGCACAGATACGCAGTATTTT.